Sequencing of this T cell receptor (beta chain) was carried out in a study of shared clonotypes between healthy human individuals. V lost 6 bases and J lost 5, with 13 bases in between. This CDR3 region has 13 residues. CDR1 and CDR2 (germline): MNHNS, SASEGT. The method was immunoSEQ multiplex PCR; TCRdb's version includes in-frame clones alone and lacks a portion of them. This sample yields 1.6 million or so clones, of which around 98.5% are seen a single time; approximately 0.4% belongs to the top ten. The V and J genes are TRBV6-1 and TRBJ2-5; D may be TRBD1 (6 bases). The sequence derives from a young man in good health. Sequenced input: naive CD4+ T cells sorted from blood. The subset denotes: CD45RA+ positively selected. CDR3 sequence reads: CASSGQRLETQYF. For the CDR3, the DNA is TGTGCCAGCAGCGGACAGAGATTGGAGACCCAGTACTTC.